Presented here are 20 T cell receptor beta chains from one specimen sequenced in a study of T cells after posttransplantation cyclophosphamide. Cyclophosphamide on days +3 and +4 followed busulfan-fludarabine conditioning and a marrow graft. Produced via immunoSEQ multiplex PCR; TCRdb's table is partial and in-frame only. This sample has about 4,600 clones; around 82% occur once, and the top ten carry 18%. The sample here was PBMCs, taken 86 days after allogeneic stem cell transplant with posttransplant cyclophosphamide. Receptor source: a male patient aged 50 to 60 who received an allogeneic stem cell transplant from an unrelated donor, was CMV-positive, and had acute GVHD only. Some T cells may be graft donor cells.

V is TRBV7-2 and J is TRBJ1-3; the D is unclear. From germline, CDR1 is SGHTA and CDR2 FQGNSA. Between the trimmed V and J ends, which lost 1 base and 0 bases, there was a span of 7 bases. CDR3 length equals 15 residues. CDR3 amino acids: CASSLDSRSGNTIYF. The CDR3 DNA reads TGTGCCAGCAGCTTAGACAGTCGCTCTGGAAACACCATATATTTT.

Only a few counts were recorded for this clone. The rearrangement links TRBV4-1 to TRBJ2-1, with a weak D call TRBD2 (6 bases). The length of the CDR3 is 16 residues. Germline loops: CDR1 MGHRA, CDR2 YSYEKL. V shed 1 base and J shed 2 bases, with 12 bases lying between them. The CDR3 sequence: CASSQGFSGTYNEQFF. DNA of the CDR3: TGCGCCAGCAGCCAAGGGTTTAGCGGTACCTACAATGAGCAGTTCTTC.

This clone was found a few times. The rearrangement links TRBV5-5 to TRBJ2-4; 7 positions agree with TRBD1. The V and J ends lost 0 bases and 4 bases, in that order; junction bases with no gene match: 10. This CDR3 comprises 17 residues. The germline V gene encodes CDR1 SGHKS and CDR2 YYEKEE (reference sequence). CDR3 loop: CASSLEPSDRVKNIQYF. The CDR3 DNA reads TGTGCCAGCAGCTTGGAACCCTCTGACAGGGTTAAAAACATTCAGTACTTC.

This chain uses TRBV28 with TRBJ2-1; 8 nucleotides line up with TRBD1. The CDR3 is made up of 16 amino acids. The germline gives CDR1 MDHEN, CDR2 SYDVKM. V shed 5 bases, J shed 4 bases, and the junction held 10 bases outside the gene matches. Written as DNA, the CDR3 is TGTGCCAGCAGTCCAATTGGACAGGGCGGGTACAATGAGCAGTTCTTC. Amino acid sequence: CASSPIGQGGYNEQFF.

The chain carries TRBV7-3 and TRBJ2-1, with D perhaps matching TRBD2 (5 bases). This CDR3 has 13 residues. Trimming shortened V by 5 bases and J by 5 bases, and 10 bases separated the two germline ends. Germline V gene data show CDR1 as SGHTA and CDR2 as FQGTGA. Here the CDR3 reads CASSLGLDNEQFF. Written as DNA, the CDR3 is TGTGCCAGCAGCCTCGGACTCGACAATGAGCAGTTCTTC.

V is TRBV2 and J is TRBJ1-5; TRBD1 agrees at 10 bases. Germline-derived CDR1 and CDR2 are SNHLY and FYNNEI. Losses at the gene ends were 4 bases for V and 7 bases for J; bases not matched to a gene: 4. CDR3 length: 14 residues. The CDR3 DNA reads TGTGCCAGCAGTGCGGGACAGGGGAGGCAGCCCCAGCATTTT. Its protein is CASSAGQGRQPQHF.

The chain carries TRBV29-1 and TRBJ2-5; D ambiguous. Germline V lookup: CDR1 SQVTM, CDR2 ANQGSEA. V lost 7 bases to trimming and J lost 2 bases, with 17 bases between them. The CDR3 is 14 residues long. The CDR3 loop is CSAHPAAPQETQYF. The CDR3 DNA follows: TGCAGCGCGCACCCCGCAGCGCCACAAGAGACCCAGTACTTC.

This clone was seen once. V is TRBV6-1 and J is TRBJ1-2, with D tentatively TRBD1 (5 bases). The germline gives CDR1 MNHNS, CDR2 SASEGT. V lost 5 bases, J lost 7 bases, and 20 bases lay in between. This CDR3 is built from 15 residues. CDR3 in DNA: TGTGCCAGCAGTCAGCGGGACGGACTACTGGGTGGCTACACCTTC. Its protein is CASSQRDGLLGGYTF.

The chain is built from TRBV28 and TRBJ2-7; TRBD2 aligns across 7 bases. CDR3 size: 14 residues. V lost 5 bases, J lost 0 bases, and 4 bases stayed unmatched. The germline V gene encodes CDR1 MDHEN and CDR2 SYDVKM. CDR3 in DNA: TGTGCCAGCAGTCGCCCGGGGGGCTCCTACGAGCAGTACTTC. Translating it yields CASSRPGGSYEQYF. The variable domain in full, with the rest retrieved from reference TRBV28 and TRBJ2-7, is DVKVTQSSRYLVKRTGEKVFLECVQDMDHENMFWYRQDPGLGLRLIYFSYDVKMKEKGDIPEGYSVSREKKERFSLILESASTNQTSMYLCASSRPGGSYEQYFGPGTRLTVT.

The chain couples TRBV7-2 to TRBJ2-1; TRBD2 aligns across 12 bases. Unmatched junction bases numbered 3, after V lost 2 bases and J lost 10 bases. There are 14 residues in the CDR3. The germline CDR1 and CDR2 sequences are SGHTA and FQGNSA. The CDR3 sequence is CASSLQGLAGEQFF. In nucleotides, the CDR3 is TGTGCCAGCAGCTTACAGGGACTAGCGGGCGAGCAGTTCTTC. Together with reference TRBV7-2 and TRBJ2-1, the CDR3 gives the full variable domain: GAGVSQSPSNKVTEKGKDVELRCDPISGHTALYWYRQSLGQGLEFLIYFQGNSAPDKSGLPSDRFSAERTGGSVSTLTIQRTQQEDSAVYLCASSLQGLAGEQFFGPGTRLTVL.

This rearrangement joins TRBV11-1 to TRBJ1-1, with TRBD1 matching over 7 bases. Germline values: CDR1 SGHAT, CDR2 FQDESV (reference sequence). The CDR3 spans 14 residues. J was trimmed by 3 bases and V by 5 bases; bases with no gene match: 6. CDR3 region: CASSRTGDYTEAFF. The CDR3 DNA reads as TGTGCCAGCAGCCGCACAGGGGACTACACTGAAGCTTTCTTT. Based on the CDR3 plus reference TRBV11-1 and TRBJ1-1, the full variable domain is EAEVAQSPRYKITEKSQAVAFWCDPISGHATLYWYRQILGQGPELLVQFQDESVVDDSQLPKDRFSAERLKGVDSTLKIQPAELGDSAMYLCASSRTGDYTEAFFGQGTRLTVV.

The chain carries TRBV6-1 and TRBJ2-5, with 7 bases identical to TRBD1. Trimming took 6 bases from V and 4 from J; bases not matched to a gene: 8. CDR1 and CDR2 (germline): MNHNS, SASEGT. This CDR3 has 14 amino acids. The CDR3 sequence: CASSLTGTGETQYF. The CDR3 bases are TGTGCCAGCAGCTTGACAGGGACGGGAGAGACCCAGTACTTC.

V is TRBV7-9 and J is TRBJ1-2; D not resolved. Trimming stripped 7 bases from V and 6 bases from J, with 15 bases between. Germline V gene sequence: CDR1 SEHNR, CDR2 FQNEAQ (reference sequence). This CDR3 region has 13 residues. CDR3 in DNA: TGTGCCAGCACCCACGGGAGGGTGGATGGCTACACCTTC. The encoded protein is CASTHGRVDGYTF.

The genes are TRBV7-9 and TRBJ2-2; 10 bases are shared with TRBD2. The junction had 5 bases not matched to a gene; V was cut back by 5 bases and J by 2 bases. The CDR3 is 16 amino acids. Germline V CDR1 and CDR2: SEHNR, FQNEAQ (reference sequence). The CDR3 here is CASSPGLAPNTGELFF. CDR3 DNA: TGTGCCAGCAGCCCGGGACTAGCGCCCAACACCGGGGAGCTGTTTTTT.

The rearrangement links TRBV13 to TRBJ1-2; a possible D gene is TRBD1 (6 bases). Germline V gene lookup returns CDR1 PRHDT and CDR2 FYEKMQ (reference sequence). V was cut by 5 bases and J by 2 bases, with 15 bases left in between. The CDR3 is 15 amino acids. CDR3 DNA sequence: TGTGCCAGCAGCCCAACCTCACAGGGAAACTATGGCTACACCTTC. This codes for CASSPTSQGNYGYTF. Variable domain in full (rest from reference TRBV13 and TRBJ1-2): AAGVIQSPRHLIKEKRETATLKCYPIPRHDTVYWYQQGPGQDPQFLISFYEKMQSDKGSIPDRFSAQQFSDYHSELNMSSLELGDSALYFCASSPTSQGNYGYTFGSGTRLTVV.

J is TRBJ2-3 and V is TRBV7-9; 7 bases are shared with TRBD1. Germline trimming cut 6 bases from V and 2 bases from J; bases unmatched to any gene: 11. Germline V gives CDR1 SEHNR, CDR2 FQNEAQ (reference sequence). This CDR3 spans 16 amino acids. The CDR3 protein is CASSLSRDRPTDTQYF. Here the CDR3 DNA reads TGTGCCAGCAGTCTCAGCCGGGACAGACCCACAGATACGCAGTATTTT.

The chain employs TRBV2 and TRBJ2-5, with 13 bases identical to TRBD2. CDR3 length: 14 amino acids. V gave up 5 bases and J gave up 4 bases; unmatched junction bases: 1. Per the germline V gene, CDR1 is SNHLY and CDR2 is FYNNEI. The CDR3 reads CASSTSGRGETQYF. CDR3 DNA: TGTGCCAGCAGTACTAGCGGGAGGGGAGAGACCCAGTACTTC.

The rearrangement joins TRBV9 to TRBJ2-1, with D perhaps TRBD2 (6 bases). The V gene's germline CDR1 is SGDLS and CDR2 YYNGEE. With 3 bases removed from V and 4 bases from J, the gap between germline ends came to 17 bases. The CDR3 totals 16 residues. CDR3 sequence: CASSASGTSAYNEQFF. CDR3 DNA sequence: TGTGCCAGCAGCGCGTCCGGGACTTCAGCTTACAATGAGCAGTTCTTC.

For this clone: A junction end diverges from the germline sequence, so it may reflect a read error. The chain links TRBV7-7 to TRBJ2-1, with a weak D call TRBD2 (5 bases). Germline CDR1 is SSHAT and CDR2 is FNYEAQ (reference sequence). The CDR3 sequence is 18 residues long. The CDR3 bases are TGTGCTAGCAGCCTACACTTGGCTAGCTTCGAAGGTACGAATGAGCAGTTCTTC. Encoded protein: CASSLHLASFEGTNEQFF.

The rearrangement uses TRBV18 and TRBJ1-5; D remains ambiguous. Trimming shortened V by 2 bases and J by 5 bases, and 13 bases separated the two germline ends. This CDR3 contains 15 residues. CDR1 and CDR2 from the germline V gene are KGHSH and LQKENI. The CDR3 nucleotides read TGTGCCAGCTCACCAGTTGCCGGGATTGATCAGCCCCAGCATTTT. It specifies CASSPVAGIDQPQHF.